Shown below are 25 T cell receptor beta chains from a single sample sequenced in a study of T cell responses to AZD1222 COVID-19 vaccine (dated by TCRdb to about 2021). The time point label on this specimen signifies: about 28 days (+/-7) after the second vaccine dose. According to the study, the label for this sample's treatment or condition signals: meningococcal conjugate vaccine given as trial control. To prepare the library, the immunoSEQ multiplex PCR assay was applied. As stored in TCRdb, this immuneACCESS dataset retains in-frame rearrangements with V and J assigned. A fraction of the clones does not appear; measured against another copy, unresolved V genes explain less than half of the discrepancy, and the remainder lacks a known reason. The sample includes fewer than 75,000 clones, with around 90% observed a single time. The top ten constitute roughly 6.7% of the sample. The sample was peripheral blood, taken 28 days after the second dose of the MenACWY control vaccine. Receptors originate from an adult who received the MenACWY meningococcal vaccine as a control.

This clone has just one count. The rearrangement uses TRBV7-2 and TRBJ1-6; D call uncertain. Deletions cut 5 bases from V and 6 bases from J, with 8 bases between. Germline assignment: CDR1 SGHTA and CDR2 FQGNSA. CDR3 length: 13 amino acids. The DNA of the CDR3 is TGTGCCAGCAGCCCGGACCGTAATTCACCCCTCCACTTT. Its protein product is CASSPDRNSPLHF.

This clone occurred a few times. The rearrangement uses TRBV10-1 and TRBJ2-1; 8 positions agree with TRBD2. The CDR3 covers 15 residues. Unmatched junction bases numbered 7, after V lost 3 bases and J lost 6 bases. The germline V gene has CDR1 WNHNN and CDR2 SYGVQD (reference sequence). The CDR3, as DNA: TGCGCCAGCAGTGAAACCGTAGCGGGAAGCAATGAGCAGTTCTTC. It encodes CASSETVAGSNEQFF.

In DNA form, the CDR3 reads TGTGCCGGCCGGCGGGACTCCTACAATGAGCAGTTCTTC. It specifies CAGRRDSYNEQFF. V gene TRBV5-4 combines with J gene TRBJ2-1; perhaps TRBD2 as D (6 bases). The CDR3 has 13 residues. V shed 10 bases and J shed 0 bases, with 11 bases lying between them. CDR1 is SGHNT and CDR2 is YYREEE in the germline V gene (reference sequence).

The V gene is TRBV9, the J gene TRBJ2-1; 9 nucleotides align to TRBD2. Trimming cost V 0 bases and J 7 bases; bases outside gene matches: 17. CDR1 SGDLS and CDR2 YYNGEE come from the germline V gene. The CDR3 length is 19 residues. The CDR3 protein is CASSVEVAGAMGTRNEQFF. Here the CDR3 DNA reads TGTGCCAGCAGCGTAGAAGTAGCGGGAGCAATGGGTACGAGGAATGAGCAGTTCTTC.

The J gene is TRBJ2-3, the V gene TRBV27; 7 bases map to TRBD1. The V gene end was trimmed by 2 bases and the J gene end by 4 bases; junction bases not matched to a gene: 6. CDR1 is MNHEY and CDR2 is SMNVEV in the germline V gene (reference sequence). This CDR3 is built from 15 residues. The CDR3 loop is CASSLTSTGSDTQYF. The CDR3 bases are TGTGCCAGCAGTTTAACCTCGACAGGGTCAGATACGCAGTATTTT.

CDR3 DNA sequence: TGTGCCAGCAGTGAACTGTGGGGACACACCTACGAGCAGTACTTC. Protein sequence: CASSELWGHTYEQYF. The V and J genes are TRBV6-1 and TRBJ2-7; TRBD1 is a possible D gene (6 bases). The CDR3 is made up of 15 amino acids. CDR1 is MNHNS and CDR2 is SASEGT in the germline V gene. The V end lost 2 bases, the J end lost 2 bases, and 13 bases lay between the germline ends.

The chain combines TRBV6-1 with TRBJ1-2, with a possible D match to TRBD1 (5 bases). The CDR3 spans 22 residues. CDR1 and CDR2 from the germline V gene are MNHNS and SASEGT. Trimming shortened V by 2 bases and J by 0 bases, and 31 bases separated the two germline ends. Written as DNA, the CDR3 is TGTGCCAGCAGTGAATTGAGCCCGAAAAAAATGACAGCCCAAGAATCTAACTATGGCTACACCTTC. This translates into CASSELSPKKMTAQESNYGYTF.

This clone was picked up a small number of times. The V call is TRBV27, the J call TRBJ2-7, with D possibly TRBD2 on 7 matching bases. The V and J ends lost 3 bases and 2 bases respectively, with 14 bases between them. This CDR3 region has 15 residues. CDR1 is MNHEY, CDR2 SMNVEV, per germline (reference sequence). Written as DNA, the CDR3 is TGTGCCAGCAGTTTTGGGGGGGCCGAAACCTACGAGCAGTACTTC. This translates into CASSFGGAETYEQYF.

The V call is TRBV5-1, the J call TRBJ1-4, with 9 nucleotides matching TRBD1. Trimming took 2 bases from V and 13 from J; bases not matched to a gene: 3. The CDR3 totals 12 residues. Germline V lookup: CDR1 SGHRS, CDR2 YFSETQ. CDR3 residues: CASSLGTGLLFF. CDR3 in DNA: TGCGCCAGCAGCTTAGGGACAGGGTTACTGTTTTTT.

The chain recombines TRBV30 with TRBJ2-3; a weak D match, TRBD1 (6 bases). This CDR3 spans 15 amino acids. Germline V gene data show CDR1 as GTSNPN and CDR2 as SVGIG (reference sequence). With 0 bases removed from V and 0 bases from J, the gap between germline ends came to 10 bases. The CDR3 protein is CAWSVMGASTDTQYF. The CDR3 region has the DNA TGTGCCTGGAGTGTAATGGGGGCTAGCACAGATACGCAGTATTTT. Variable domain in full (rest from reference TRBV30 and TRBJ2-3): SQTIHQWPATLVQPVGSPLSLECTVEGTSNPNLYWYRQAAGRGLQLLFYSVGIGQISSEVPQNLSASRPQDRQFILSSKKLLLSDSGFYLCAWSVMGASTDTQYFGPGTRLTVL.

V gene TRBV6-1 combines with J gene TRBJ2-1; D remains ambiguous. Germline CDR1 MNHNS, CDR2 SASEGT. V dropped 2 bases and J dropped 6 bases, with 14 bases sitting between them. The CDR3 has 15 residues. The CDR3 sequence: CASSELQPPVNEQFF. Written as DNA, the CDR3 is TGTGCCAGCAGTGAATTGCAGCCGCCGGTCAATGAGCAGTTCTTC.

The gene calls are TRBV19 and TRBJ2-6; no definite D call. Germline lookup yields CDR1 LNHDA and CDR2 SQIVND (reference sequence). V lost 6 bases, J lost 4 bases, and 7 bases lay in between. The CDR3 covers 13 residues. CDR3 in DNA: TGTGCCAGTAGCCAAGGGGGGGCCAACGTCCTGACTTTC. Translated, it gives CASSQGGANVLTF.

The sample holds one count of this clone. The CDR3: CASSLGGRGTEAFF. The CDR3 nucleotides are TGTGCCAGCAGCCTGGGAGGACGGGGGACTGAAGCTTTCTTT. The chain is built from TRBV27 and TRBJ1-1, with D perhaps TRBD1 (5 bases). CDR1 is MNHEY and CDR2 is SMNVEV in the germline V gene (reference sequence). V was cut by 6 bases and J by 5 bases, with 16 bases left in between. The CDR3 totals 14 residues.

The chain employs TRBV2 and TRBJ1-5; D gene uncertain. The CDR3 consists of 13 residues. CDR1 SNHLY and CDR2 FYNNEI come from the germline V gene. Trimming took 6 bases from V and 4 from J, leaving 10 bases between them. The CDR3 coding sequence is TGTGCCAGCAGCGGTGGGCAGAATCAGCCCCAGCATTTT. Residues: CASSGGQNQPQHF.

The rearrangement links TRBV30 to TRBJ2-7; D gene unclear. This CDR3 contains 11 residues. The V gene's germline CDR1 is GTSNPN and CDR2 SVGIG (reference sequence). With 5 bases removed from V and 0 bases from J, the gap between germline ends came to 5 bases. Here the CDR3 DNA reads TGTGCCTGGGGTGGCTCCTACGAGCAGTACTTC. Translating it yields CAWGGSYEQYF.

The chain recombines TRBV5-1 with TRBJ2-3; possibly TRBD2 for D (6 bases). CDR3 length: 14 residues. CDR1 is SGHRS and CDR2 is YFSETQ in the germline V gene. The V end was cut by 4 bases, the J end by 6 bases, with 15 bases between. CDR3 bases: TGCGCCAGCAGCCCCTCTGCGGGAACGGATACGCAGTATTTT. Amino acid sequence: CASSPSAGTDTQYF.

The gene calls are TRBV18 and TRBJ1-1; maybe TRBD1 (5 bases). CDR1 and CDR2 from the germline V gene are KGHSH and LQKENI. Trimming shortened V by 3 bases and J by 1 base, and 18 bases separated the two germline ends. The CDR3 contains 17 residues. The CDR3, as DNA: TGTGCCAGCTCACCCCAGGGATTTGGGGGAGCGAACACTGAAGCTTTCTTT. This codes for CASSPQGFGGANTEAFF.

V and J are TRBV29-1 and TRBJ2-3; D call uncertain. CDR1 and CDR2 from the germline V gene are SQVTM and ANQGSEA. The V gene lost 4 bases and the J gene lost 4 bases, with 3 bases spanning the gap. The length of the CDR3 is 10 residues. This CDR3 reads CSVVADTQYF. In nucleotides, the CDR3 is TGCAGCGTTGTAGCAGATACGCAGTATTTT.

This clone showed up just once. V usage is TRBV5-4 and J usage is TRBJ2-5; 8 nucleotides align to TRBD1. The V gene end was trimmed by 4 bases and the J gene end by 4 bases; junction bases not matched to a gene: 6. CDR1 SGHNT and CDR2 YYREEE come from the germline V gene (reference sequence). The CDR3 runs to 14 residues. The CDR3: CASSPIGQGETQYF. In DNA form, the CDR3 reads TGTGCCAGCAGCCCAATCGGACAGGGAGAGACCCAGTACTTC.

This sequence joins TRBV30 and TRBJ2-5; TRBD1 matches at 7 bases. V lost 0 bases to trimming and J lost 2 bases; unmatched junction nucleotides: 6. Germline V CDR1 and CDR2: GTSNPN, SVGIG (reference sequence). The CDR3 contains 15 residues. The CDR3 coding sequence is TGTGCCTGGAGTGTCCGAGGGACAGCTCAAGAGACCCAGTACTTC. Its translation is CAWSVRGTAQETQYF. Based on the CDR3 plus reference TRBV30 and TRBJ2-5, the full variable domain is SQTIHQWPATLVQPVGSPLSLECTVEGTSNPNLYWYRQAAGRGLQLLFYSVGIGQISSEVPQNLSASRPQDRQFILSSKKLLLSDSGFYLCAWSVRGTAQETQYFGPGTRLLVL.

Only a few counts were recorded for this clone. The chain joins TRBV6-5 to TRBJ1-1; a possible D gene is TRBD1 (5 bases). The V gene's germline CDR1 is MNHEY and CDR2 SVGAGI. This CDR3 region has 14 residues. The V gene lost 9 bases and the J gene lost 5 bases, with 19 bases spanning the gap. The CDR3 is CASRGVAWGTEAFF. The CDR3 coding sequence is TGTGCCAGTCGAGGGGTGGCGTGGGGGACTGAAGCTTTCTTT.

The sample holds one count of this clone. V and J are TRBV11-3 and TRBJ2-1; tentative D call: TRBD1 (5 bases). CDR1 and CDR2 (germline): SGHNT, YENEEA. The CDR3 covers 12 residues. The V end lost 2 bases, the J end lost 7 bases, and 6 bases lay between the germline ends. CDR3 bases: TGTGCCAGCAGCTTAAACAGGAATGAGCAGTTCTTC. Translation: CASSLNRNEQFF.

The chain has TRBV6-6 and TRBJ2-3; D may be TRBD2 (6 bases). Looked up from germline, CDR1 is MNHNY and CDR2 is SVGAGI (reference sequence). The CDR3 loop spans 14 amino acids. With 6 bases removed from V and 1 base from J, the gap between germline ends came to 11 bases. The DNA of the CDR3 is TGTGCCAGCAGCCCCACGGGGGGCACAGATACGCAGTATTTT. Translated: CASSPTGGTDTQYF.

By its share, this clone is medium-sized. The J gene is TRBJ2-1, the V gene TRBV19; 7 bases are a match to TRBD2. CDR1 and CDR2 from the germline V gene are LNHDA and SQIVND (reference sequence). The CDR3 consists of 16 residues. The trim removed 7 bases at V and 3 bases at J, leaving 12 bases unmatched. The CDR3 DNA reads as TGTGCCAGTACTCCCGCGTGGGGGACTATCTACAATGAGCAGTTCTTC. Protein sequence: CASTPAWGTIYNEQFF.

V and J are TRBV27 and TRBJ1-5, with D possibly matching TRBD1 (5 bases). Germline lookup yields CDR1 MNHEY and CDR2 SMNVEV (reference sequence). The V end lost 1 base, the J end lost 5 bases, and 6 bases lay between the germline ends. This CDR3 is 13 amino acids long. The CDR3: CASSLLGDQPQHF. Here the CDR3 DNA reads TGTGCCAGCAGTTTATTGGGGGATCAGCCCCAGCATTTT.